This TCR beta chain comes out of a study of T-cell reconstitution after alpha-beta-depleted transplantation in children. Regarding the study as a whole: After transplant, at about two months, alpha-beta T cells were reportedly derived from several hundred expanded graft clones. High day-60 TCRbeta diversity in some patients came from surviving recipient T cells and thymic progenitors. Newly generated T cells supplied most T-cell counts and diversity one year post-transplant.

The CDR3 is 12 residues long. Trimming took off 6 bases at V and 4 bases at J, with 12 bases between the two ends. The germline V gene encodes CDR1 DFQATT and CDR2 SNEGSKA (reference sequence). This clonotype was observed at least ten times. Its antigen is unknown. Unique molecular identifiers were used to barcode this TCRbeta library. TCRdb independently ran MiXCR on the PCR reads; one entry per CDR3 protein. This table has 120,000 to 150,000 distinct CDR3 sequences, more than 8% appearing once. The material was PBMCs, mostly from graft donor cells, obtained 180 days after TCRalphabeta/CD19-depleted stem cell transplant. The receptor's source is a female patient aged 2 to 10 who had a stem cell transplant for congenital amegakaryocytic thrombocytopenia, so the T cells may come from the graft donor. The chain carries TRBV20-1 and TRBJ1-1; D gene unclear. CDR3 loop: CSARRSGTEAFF. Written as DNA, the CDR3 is TGCAGTGCCCGGCGGAGCGGCACTGAAGCTTTCTTT.